This T cell receptor (beta chain) was sequenced for a study of PD-1 blockade in classical Hodgkin lymphoma. The CDR3 loop spans 13 amino acids. V lost 11 bases, J lost 1 base, and 14 bases lay in between. Germline V CDR1 and CDR2: LNHDA, SQIVND (reference sequence). Brentuximab vedotin exposure varied, and every patient relapsed after autologous stem cell transplantation. Clones were sequenced by immunoSEQ multiplex PCR, and TCRdb holds only the in-frame ones, with some missing. Found here are just under 100,000 clones, 80% to 85% of them singletons; the top ten hold 12%. This clonotype was sampled from a human donor with classical Hodgkin lymphoma. The specimen comprised peripheral blood mononuclear cells (PBMCs), sampled at baseline. V is TRBV19 and J is TRBJ1-2; D uncertain. The CDR3 nucleotides read TGTGCCTCTTCTCGAACCCATAACTATGGCTACACCTTC. Translation gives CASSRTHNYGYTF. The full variable domain, in which reference TRBV19 and TRBJ1-2 provide the parts outside the CDR3, is DGGITQSPKYLFRKEGQNVTLSCEQNLNHDAMYWYRQDPGQGLRLIYYSQIVNDFQKGDIAEGYSVSREKKESFPLTVTSAQKNPTAFYLCASSRTHNYGYTFGSGTRLTVV.